Below, 25 T cell receptor beta chains from the same sample are listed, as sequenced in a study of vaccination and CD4 T cells after COVID-19. Sequenced with the Oncomine TCR Beta short-read assay was DNA taken from cultured CD4+ T cells. MiXCR, applied by TCRdb to the PCR reads, yields one record per CDR3 protein. The data show under 25,000 distinct CDR3 sequences, 40% to 50% seen once. Noted treatment: roughly 10-day PBMC culture with coronavirus spike peptide pools or control peptides (ViraFEST assay). No antigen has been identified for these receptors. Sequencing input: cultured CD4+ T cells from blood. These receptors were collected from a human donor with COVID-19.

The table lists this clonotype with a few counts. CDR3 amino acids: CSARDRQGRYNSPLHF. DNA of the CDR3: TGCAGTGCTAGAGATAGACAGGGAAGGTATAATTCACCCCTCCACTTT. The chain has TRBV20-1 and TRBJ1-6; 7 nucleotides match TRBD1. V shed 0 bases, J shed 4 bases, and the junction held 6 bases outside the gene matches. Germline V gene data show CDR1 as DFQATT and CDR2 as SNEGSKA (reference sequence). There are 16 residues in the CDR3.

This rearrangement joins TRBV6-4 to TRBJ2-3; 9 bases fit TRBD2. V shed 5 bases and J 1 base; nucleotides not matched to a gene: 4. Per the germline V gene, CDR1 is MRHNA and CDR2 is SNTAGT. This CDR3 has 15 residues. The DNA of the CDR3 is TGTGCCAGCAGTCCTAGCGGGGCAGGCACAGATACGCAGTATTTT. Residues: CASSPSGAGTDTQYF.

This clonotype turned up a few times. The chain employs TRBV7-2 and TRBJ1-1; D gene unclear. Trimming removed 1 base from V and 1 base from J, with 7 bases in between. This CDR3 comprises 14 residues. Germline V gives CDR1 SGHTA, CDR2 FQGNSA. The chain's CDR3 is CASSLGHQNTEAFF. The CDR3 region has the DNA TGTGCCAGCAGCTTAGGCCACCAGAACACTGAAGCTTTCTTT.

The rearrangement joins TRBV7-9 to TRBJ2-3; D is uncertain. Germline CDR1 reads SEHNR; CDR2 reads FQNEAQ (reference sequence). This CDR3 is built from 14 residues. V lost 2 bases and J 4 bases, leaving 10 bases between the germline ends. The CDR3 spells CASSLSAVPDTQYF. CDR3 DNA sequence: TGTGCCAGCAGCTTATCGGCCGTCCCAGATACGCAGTATTTT.

This clonotype was counted a few times. This rearrangement joins TRBV20-1 to TRBJ1-5; D is perhaps TRBD1 (6 bases). The CDR3 spans 13 residues. V dropped 6 bases and J dropped 5 bases, with 14 bases sitting between them. Germline loops: CDR1 DFQATT, CDR2 SNEGSKA (reference sequence). CDR3 residues: CSANQGGDQPQHF. The CDR3 DNA sequence: TGCAGTGCCAACCAAGGGGGGGATCAGCCCCAGCATTTT.

This clonotype was observed a handful of times. This rearrangement joins TRBV6-1 to TRBJ2-7; 11 bases align to TRBD1. V lost 0 bases, J lost 1 base, and 8 bases stayed unmatched. CDR3 length: 18 residues. From germline, CDR1 is MNHNS and CDR2 SASEGT. The CDR3 protein is CASSEALFGTGGSYEQYF. The CDR3 DNA reads TGTGCCAGCAGTGAAGCGTTGTTCGGGACAGGGGGGTCCTACGAGCAGTACTTC.

This rearrangement joins TRBV15 to TRBJ1-5; D remains unclear. V lost 0 bases and J lost 6, with 3 bases in between. The germline gives CDR1 LNHNV, CDR2 YYDKDF (reference sequence). The CDR3 runs to 12 residues. The CDR3: CATSRDLQPQHF. DNA for the CDR3: TGTGCCACCAGCAGAGATCTTCAGCCCCAGCATTTT.

This clonotype showed up just a few times. V gene TRBV7-6 combines with J gene TRBJ2-2; no clear D gene. Germline V lookup: CDR1 SGHVS, CDR2 FNYEAQ. The V gene lost 2 bases and the J gene lost 1 base, with 5 bases spanning the gap. The CDR3 is 14 residues long. CDR3 amino acids: CASSLNGNTGELFF. CDR3 sequence (DNA): TGTGCCAGCAGCTTAAACGGGAACACCGGGGAGCTGTTTTTT.

The rearrangement joins TRBV2 to TRBJ2-1; 10 bases map to TRBD2. Trimming removed 1 base from V and 9 bases from J; junction bases left unmatched: 0. Germline lookup yields CDR1 SNHLY and CDR2 FYNNEI. The CDR3 totals 13 residues. The chain's CDR3 is CASSEVAGGEQFF. The CDR3 DNA sequence: TGTGCCAGCAGTGAAGTAGCGGGGGGTGAGCAGTTCTTC.

This clonotype has more than one count but fewer than ten. The chain has TRBV6-1 and TRBJ1-1; D call uncertain. The CDR3 spans 13 residues. V shed 6 bases and J shed 11 bases, with 19 bases lying between them. Germline V CDR1 and CDR2: MNHNS, SASEGT. CDR3 bases: TGTGCCAGCAGACCTACCTCAAGTTTAGAGGCTTTCTTT. The encoded protein is CASRPTSSLEAFF.

The CDR3 here is CASSQDDRADYGYTF. For the CDR3, the DNA is TGTGCCAGCAGCCAAGATGACCGGGCGGACTATGGCTACACCTTC. The rearrangement uses TRBV4-2 and TRBJ1-2; D not resolved. Germline V gives CDR1 LGHNA, CDR2 YNFKEQ. The V end lost 0 bases, the J end lost 3 bases, and 11 bases lay between the germline ends. This CDR3 spans 15 amino acids.

The V gene is TRBV7-2, the J gene TRBJ1-4; D is perhaps TRBD1 (5 bases). The germline gives CDR1 SGHTA, CDR2 FQGNSA. The CDR3 is made up of 15 amino acids. V lost 5 bases and J 5 bases, leaving 15 bases between the germline ends. This CDR3 reads CASSNPGLLNEKLFF. In nucleotides, the CDR3 is TGTGCCAGCAGCAACCCAGGGCTCTTGAATGAAAAACTGTTTTTT.

This rearrangement joins TRBV11-2 to TRBJ2-2; 7 bases are a match to TRBD1. The germline V gene has CDR1 SGHAT and CDR2 FQNNGV. Unmatched junction bases numbered 7, after V lost 5 bases and J lost 7 bases. This CDR3 is built from 14 residues. CDR3 residues: CASSKQGYGGELFF. In DNA form, the CDR3 reads TGTGCCAGCAGCAAACAGGGGTACGGCGGGGAGCTGTTTTTT.

This chain uses TRBV15 with TRBJ2-3; D is undetermined. Trimming stripped 5 bases from V and 4 bases from J, with 10 bases between. The CDR3 runs 13 residues. CDR1 is LNHNV and CDR2 is YYDKDF in the germline V gene (reference sequence). In DNA form, the CDR3 reads TGTGCCACCAGCGCCCGACTGGCAGATACGCAGTATTTT. It codes for CATSARLADTQYF.

This clonotype has more than one count but fewer than ten. The rearrangement uses TRBV19 and TRBJ1-1; unclear D gene. Per germline, CDR1 LNHDA and CDR2 SQIVND (reference sequence). V dropped 1 base and J dropped 1 base, with 10 bases sitting between them. The CDR3 sequence is 15 residues long. The CDR3 reads CASSIAAGSNTEAFF. The CDR3 DNA reads TGTGCCAGTAGTATAGCGGCAGGCTCGAACACTGAAGCTTTCTTT.

The chain carries TRBV20-1 and TRBJ2-3, with D perhaps matching TRBD2 (6 bases). Germline V gene sequence: CDR1 DFQATT, CDR2 SNEGSKA (reference sequence). The germline V and J ends were trimmed by 0 bases and 4 bases, with 20 bases remaining between them. The CDR3 runs to 17 residues. CDR3 residues: CSARDPGEKVGPDTQYF. CDR3 bases: TGCAGTGCTAGAGACCCGGGAGAAAAGGTGGGCCCAGATACGCAGTATTTT.

The chain joins TRBV6-1 to TRBJ1-6, with 8 bases identical to TRBD1. This CDR3 is 15 amino acids long. The V segment lost 6 bases and the J segment 7 bases; nucleotides outside the gene matches: 8. Germline V gene data show CDR1 as MNHNS and CDR2 as SASEGT. The CDR3 is CASRAQGAGNSPLHF. In nucleotides, the CDR3 is TGTGCCAGCAGGGCCCAGGGGGCCGGGAATTCACCCCTCCACTTT.

In this sample, this clonotype turned up a few times. The chain uses TRBV7-8 and TRBJ2-2; perhaps D is TRBD1 or TRBD2 (5 bases each). Germline V gene sequence: CDR1 SGHVS, CDR2 FQNEAQ. Trimming pared 3 bases from V and 6 bases from J, leaving 14 bases between. The CDR3 extends over 15 amino acids. The CDR3 region is CASSFRPGAPGELFF. In DNA form, the CDR3 reads TGTGCCAGCAGCTTTAGGCCCGGGGCGCCCGGGGAGCTGTTTTTT. The complete variable domain, with remaining parts taken from reference TRBV7-8 and TRBJ2-2, reads GAGVSQSPRYKVAKRGQDVALRCDPISGHVSLFWYQQALGQGPEFLTYFQNEAQLDKSGLPSDRFFAERPEGSVSTLKIQRTQQEDSAVYLCASSFRPGAPGELFFGEGSRLTVL.

This chain uses TRBV7-8 with TRBJ1-4, with 9 bases identical to TRBD1. V trimming: 4 bases; J trimming: 3 bases; junction bases outside the gene matches: 3. The germline gives CDR1 SGHVS, CDR2 FQNEAQ. The CDR3 has 15 amino acids. For the CDR3, the DNA is TGTGCCAGCAGCTCACAGGGGGCAGCTAATGAAAAACTGTTTTTT. This encodes CASSSQGAANEKLFF.

DNA for the CDR3: TGTGCCAGCCAAGGGTCGAGGAACGAAAAACTGTTTTTT. Protein sequence: CASQGSRNEKLFF. The rearrangement uses TRBV27 and TRBJ1-4, with unresolved D. Trimming shortened V by 8 bases and J by 8 bases, and 15 bases separated the two germline ends. Germline CDR1 MNHEY, CDR2 SMNVEV (reference sequence). The CDR3 consists of 13 residues. Variable domain in full (rest from reference TRBV27 and TRBJ1-4): EAQVTQNPRYLITVTGKKLTVTCSQNMNHEYMSWYRQDPGLGLRQIYYSMNVEVTDKGDVPEGYKVSRKEKRNFPLILESPSPNQTSLYFCASQGSRNEKLFFGSGTQLSVL.

This rearrangement joins TRBV11-2 to TRBJ2-7, with 9 bases matching TRBD1. Germline V gene data show CDR1 as SGHAT and CDR2 as FQNNGV. V gave up 3 bases and J gave up 4 bases; unmatched junction bases: 4. The CDR3 spans 14 residues. The CDR3, as DNA: TGTGCCAGCAGCTTGGGGACAGGGTTATACGAGCAGTACTTC. As protein: CASSLGTGLYEQYF.

The V and J genes are TRBV30 and TRBJ2-5, with unresolved D. The CDR3 spans 15 residues. Germline V lookup: CDR1 GTSNPN, CDR2 SVGIG (reference sequence). The V gene lost 1 base and the J gene lost 2 bases, with 14 bases spanning the gap. CDR3 sequence (DNA): TGTGCCTGGAGTGCACCCCGTCAGAGACAAGAGACCCAGTACTTC. It translates to CAWSAPRQRQETQYF.

The sample holds a few counts of this clonotype. The genes are TRBV7-8 and TRBJ1-5; D call uncertain. CDR3 length equals 12 residues. Trimming cost V 4 bases and J 3 bases, with 4 bases left between them. Germline-derived CDR1 and CDR2 are SGHVS and FQNEAQ. The CDR3 bases are TGTGCCAGCAGCTCCAACAATCAGCCCCAGCATTTT. Its translation is CASSSNNQPQHF.

This clonotype was counted only a few times. The chain is built from TRBV7-2 and TRBJ1-4, with 7 bases aligning to TRBD1. Germline V CDR1 and CDR2: SGHTA, FQGNSA. The trim removed 4 bases at V and 7 bases at J, leaving 6 bases unmatched. The CDR3 has 14 amino acids. The CDR3 protein is CASSYRGGAEKLFF. CDR3 in DNA: TGTGCCAGCAGCTACAGGGGAGGGGCTGAAAAACTGTTTTTT.

The rearrangement uses TRBV5-4 and TRBJ2-5; tentatively, D is TRBD1 or TRBD2 (5 bases each). V lost 4 bases to trimming and J lost 3 bases, with 16 bases between them. CDR3 size: 15 residues. Germline V lookup: CDR1 SGHNT, CDR2 YYREEE (reference sequence). The CDR3 sequence: CASSAFRDRKETQYF. The CDR3 nucleotides are TGTGCCAGCAGCGCCTTCCGGGACCGAAAAGAGACCCAGTACTTC.